Listed here are 3 T cell receptor beta chains from one sample, sequenced in a study of Graves' ophthalmopathy and Graves' hyperthyroidism. The study amplified TCR beta CDR3 regions using RNA transcripts. RT-PCR was first run with HTBI primers, then multiplex PCR in a second round. Each CDR3 protein gets one entry after TCRdb re-called the multiplex PCR reads with MiXCR. The sample yields roughly 160,000 distinct CDR3 sequences, approximately 40% seen once. The sequenced sample was peripheral blood. Every receptor here comes from a man aged 25-40 years with Graves' ophthalmopathy.

This clonotype has at least ten counts. This chain joins TRBV6-5 and TRBJ2-7; 7 bases map to TRBD1. This CDR3 is built from 16 residues. CDR1 is MNHEY and CDR2 is SVGAGI in the germline V gene. Trimming removed 0 bases from V and 6 bases from J; junction bases left unmatched: 11. CDR3 region: CASSYSGTTGPIEQYF. The DNA of the CDR3 is TGTGCCAGCAGTTACTCCGGGACGACAGGGCCCATCGAGCAGTACTTC.

This clonotype came up many times. CDR3 amino acids: CASKRPGVNTEAFF. DNA for the CDR3: TGTGCCAGCAAGCGGCCGGGGGTGAACACTGAAGCTTTCTTT. This chain connects TRBV11-2 to TRBJ1-1; a possible D gene is TRBD1 (5 bases). Trimming pared 7 bases from V and 0 bases from J, leaving 12 bases between. The CDR3 has 14 residues. CDR1 is SGHAT, CDR2 FQNNGV, per germline.

The rearrangement links TRBV6-2 or TRBV6-3 to TRBJ1-1; D might be TRBD1 (6 bases). CDR1 and CDR2 (germline): MNHEY, SVGEGT. V was clipped by 5 bases and J by 1 base, with 11 bases between them. The CDR3 is made up of 14 amino acids. The DNA for the CDR3 is TGTGCCAGCAGTCGACAGGCCTCGAACACTGAAGCTTTCTTT. This codes for CASSRQASNTEAFF.